A selection of T cell receptor beta chains follows, all from one sample in a study of radiotherapy plus CTLA-4 blockade in lung cancer. The protocol was immunoSEQ multiplex PCR, while the TCRdb copy is restricted to in-frame clones and leaves out a portion. The profile shows about 59,000 clones, 72% of them singletons. The sample in question was peripheral blood, obtained from a patient treated with radiotherapy plus ipilimumab. Receptors were obtained from a human donor with non-small cell lung cancer whose response to radiotherapy plus ipilimumab could not be evaluated. Each CDR3 is given with its conserved first and last residue. The D gene is left open where the match is weak. The listing skips clone size in some rows; elsewhere it reads once, few, many or a size class.

d_call: NA
v_call: TRBV11-3
j_call: TRBJ1-1
clone_size: NA
cdr3_nt: TGTGCCAGCAGCTTTAATGGGAGAAGAGACACTGAAGCTTTCTTT
cdr3_aa: CASSFNGRRDTEAFF

d_call: TRBD1
v_call: TRBV28
j_call: TRBJ1-4
clone_size: NA
cdr3_nt: TGTGCCAGCAGGACAGGGATAAAGACCTATAATGAAAAACTGTTTTTT
cdr3_aa: CASRTGIKTYNEKLFF

d_call: NA
v_call: TRBV10-2
j_call: TRBJ2-1
clone_size: few
cdr3_nt: TGCGCCAGCAGTGATCCACTTTACAATGAGCAGTTCTTC
cdr3_aa: CASSDPLYNEQFF

d_call: TRBD1
v_call: TRBV5-6
j_call: TRBJ2-7
clone_size: NA
cdr3_nt: TGTGCCAGCAGCCCCGGGACAGGGTATAGTGAGATATACTTC
cdr3_aa: CASSPGTGYSEIYF

d_call: NA
v_call: TRBV2
j_call: TRBJ2-2
clone_size: few
cdr3_nt: TGTGCCAGCAGTGAACGAGGAATAGGTAACACCGGGGAGCTGTTTTTT
cdr3_aa: CASSERGIGNTGELFF

d_call: NA
v_call: TRBV7-2
j_call: TRBJ2-5
clone_size: NA
cdr3_nt: TGTGCCAGCACGGGGGGCGCCGGGGAGACCCAGTACTTC
cdr3_aa: CASTGGAGETQYF

d_call: NA
v_call: TRBV6-5
j_call: TRBJ2-5
clone_size: once
cdr3_nt: TGTGCCAGCAGGTCAGGACTAGGGGGTGGAGAGACCCAGTACTTC
cdr3_aa: CASRSGLGGGETQYF

d_call: TRBD1
v_call: TRBV4-1
j_call: TRBJ1-1
clone_size: NA
cdr3_nt: TGCGCCAGCAGCATAGGACAGGGCTCAGCTGAAGCTTTCTTT
cdr3_aa: CASSIGQGSAEAFF

d_call: TRBD2
v_call: TRBV7-6
j_call: TRBJ2-1
clone_size: NA
cdr3_nt: TGTGCCAGCAGCTTTCTAGCGGGAGAGCGGTCCAATGAGCAGTTCTTC
cdr3_aa: CASSFLAGERSNEQFF

d_call: NA
v_call: TRBV4-2
j_call: TRBJ1-2
clone_size: NA
cdr3_nt: TGTGCCAGCAGCCAAGTATTTCAGAACTATGGCTACACCTTC
cdr3_aa: CASSQVFQNYGYTF

d_call: TRBD2
v_call: TRBV7-2
j_call: TRBJ2-3
clone_size: few
cdr3_nt: TGTGCCAGCAGCTTAGGACTAGCGGGGGGCACAGATACGCAGTATTTT
cdr3_aa: CASSLGLAGGTDTQYF

d_call: TRBD1
v_call: TRBV4-3
j_call: TRBJ1-6
clone_size: NA
cdr3_nt: TGCGCCAGCAGCCAAGGGGGACAGCTCAATAATTCACCCCTCCACTTT
cdr3_aa: CASSQGGQLNNSPLHF

d_call: TRBD1
v_call: TRBV7-2
j_call: TRBJ1-6
clone_size: NA
cdr3_nt: TGTGCCAGCAGCACTAGACAGGGCCAGGGGGCCCTCCACTTT
cdr3_aa: CASSTRQGQGALHF